The 5 T cell receptor beta chains below come from one sample, sequenced in a study of shared clonotypes between healthy human individuals. Assay: immunoSEQ multiplex PCR; the TCRdb copy retains only in-frame clones and omits some. The table includes 2 million to 3 million clones, about 92% detected once. Sample: naive CD4+ T cells sorted from blood. Specified subset: CD45RA+ positively selected. All receptors derive from a man aged 18 to 35 in good health.

V gene TRBV18 combines with J gene TRBJ2-2; D is possibly TRBD1 (6 bases). Germline assignment: CDR1 KGHSH and CDR2 LQKENI. The V end lost 5 bases, the J end lost 5 bases, and 15 bases lay between the germline ends. The CDR3 totals 15 residues. CDR3 region: CASSGGHLRTGELFF. CDR3 DNA sequence: TGTGCCAGCTCAGGGGGACATTTAAGGACCGGGGAGCTGTTTTTT.

The chain has TRBV27 and TRBJ1-6; TRBD1 agrees at 7 bases. Germline CDR1 and CDR2: MNHEY and SMNVEV (reference sequence). V shed 3 bases, J shed 10 bases, and the junction held 3 bases outside the gene matches. There are 13 residues in the CDR3. The CDR3 DNA follows: TGTGCCAGCAGTTTCGACAGGGTATCACCCCTCCACTTT. It encodes CASSFDRVSPLHF.

The rearrangement joins TRBV30 to TRBJ1-1; 10 nucleotides agree with TRBD1. The CDR3 consists of 18 residues. Germline lookup yields CDR1 GTSNPN and CDR2 SVGIG (reference sequence). V gave up 2 bases and J gave up 2 bases; unmatched junction bases: 14. CDR3 bases: TGTGCCTGGAGTCTCTCCACCTTGGACAGGGGGTATAACACTGAAGCTTTCTTT. Translating it yields CAWSLSTLDRGYNTEAFF.

This clone was observed a single time. CDR3 DNA sequence: TGTGCCAGCAGCTTAGGGGGGAGGGGATTGAACACTGAAGCTTTCTTT. This translates into CASSLGGRGLNTEAFF. The chain uses TRBV7-8 and TRBJ1-1, with a possible D match to TRBD1 (5 bases). Deletions cut 1 base from V and 0 bases from J, with 12 bases between. This CDR3 region has 16 residues. From germline, CDR1 is SGHVS and CDR2 FQNEAQ.

On this clone: Other DNA sequences of this sample code for an identical CDR3. The chain combines TRBV2 with TRBJ2-5, with a possible D match to TRBD2 (5 bases). There are 11 residues in the CDR3. CDR1 SNHLY and CDR2 FYNNEI come from the germline V gene. The ends were cut back, 6 bases at V and 4 bases at J, with 6 bases in the middle. For the CDR3, the DNA is TGTGCCAGCAGCGAGGGAGAGACCCAGTACTTC. It yields the protein CASSEGETQYF.